This paragraph covers one T cell receptor beta chain sequence. RNA in amounts of 0.5 to 1 ug was reverse transcribed with random hexamers. TCRdb reprocessed the immunoSEQ multiplex PCR reads with MiXCR, giving one entry per CDR3 protein. The data show tens of thousands of distinct CDR3 sequences, 93% seen once. This sample is drawn from a study of CD8 T cells in Susac syndrome. Trimming cost V 4 bases and J 3 bases; bases outside gene matches: 7. Germline CDR1 reads SGHRS; CDR2 reads YFSETQ. The CDR3 runs 14 residues. The source is a human donor with Susac syndrome. The chain carries TRBV5-1 and TRBJ2-7; 7 bases agree with TRBD1. Sequenced: CD4+ T cells from PBMCs. The CDR3 DNA reads TGCGCCAGCAGCCCACGGGACAGCTTCTACGAGCAGTACTTC. This sequence encodes CASSPRDSFYEQYF.